Listed below are T cell receptor beta chains from one sample, sequenced in a study of T cells in Graves' hyperthyroidism and ophthalmopathy. TCRdb redid the calling of the multiplex PCR reads with MiXCR, one entry per CDR3 protein. The sample lists some 760,000 distinct CDR3 sequences, 13% to 15% occurring once. Input material: blood. These TCRs come from a woman between 18 and 30 years old with Graves' hyperthyroidism. CDR3s include the opening cysteine and the closing phenylalanine or tryptophan. Each record gives: J gene, clone size, D gene, V gene, CDR3 protein, CDR3 DNA. A D gene is named only where the DNA matches it firmly. Size is stated for part of the rows, as once, few or many counts, or as a class when the clone is expanded.

>TRBJ2-1|many|TRBD2|TRBV5-1
CASSPGTSGANEQFF
TGCGCCAGCAGCCCAGGGACTAGCGGGGCAAATGAGCAGTTCTTC
>TRBJ2-2|many|-|TRBV18
CASSRNTGELFF
TGTGCCAGCTCACGAAACACCGGGGAGCTGTTTTTT
>TRBJ2-2|few|-|TRBV30
CAWSVLGSGELFF
TGTGCCTGGAGTGTACTAGGTTCCGGGGAGCTGTTTTTT
>TRBJ2-5|many|TRBD2|TRBV3-1
CASSQGLAGLEETQYF
TGTGCCAGCAGCCAAGGGCTAGCGGGATTGGAAGAGACCCAGTACTTC
>TRBJ1-1|many|-|TRBV5-5
CASSLQGVTEAFF
TGTGCCAGCAGCCTGCAGGGTGTCACTGAAGCTTTCTTT
>TRBJ2-1|few|TRBD1|TRBV7-9
CASSLTGVGPNEQFF
TGTGCCAGCAGCTTAACAGGGGTGGGTCCCAATGAGCAGTTCTTC
>TRBJ2-7|few|-|TRBV18
CASSPPPEAGSSYEQYF
TGTGCCAGCTCACCACCCCCCGAGGCAGGTTCATCCTACGAGCAGTACTTC
>TRBJ1-2|many|-|TRBV11-2
CASSSPGTAANYGYTF
TGTGCCAGCAGCTCACCAGGGACGGCAGCTAACTATGGCTACACCTTC
>TRBJ2-1|many|-|TRBV24-1
CATSDPGTPTSNEQFF
TGTGCCACCAGTGATCCCGGGACTCCTACATCAAATGAGCAGTTCTTC
>TRBJ1-1|many|-|TRBV7-9
CASRYWDTEAFF
TGTGCCAGCCGGTACTGGGACACTGAAGCTTTCTTT
>TRBJ1-2|-|TRBD1|TRBV19
CASSTTGTGSYYGYTF
TGTGCCAGTAGTACCACCGGGACAGGGTCATACTATGGCTACACCTTC
>TRBJ2-1|many|-|TRBV18
CASSPPTYDGNEQFF
TGTGCCAGCTCACCACCGACGTACGACGGAAATGAGCAGTTCTTC
>TRBJ1-1|many|-|TRBV12-3/TRBV12-4
CASSLSGSEAFF
TGTGCCAGCAGTTTATCTGGGTCTGAAGCTTTCTTT
>TRBJ1-1|many|-|TRBV2
CASRRDKSPGAFF
TGTGCCAGCAGACGGGACAAAAGCCCTGGAGCTTTCTTT
>TRBJ2-1|few|TRBD1|TRBV18
CASSPSGQGVSSYNEQFF
TGTGCCAGCTCACCGTCGGGACAGGGGGTTAGCTCCTACAATGAGCAGTTCTTC
>TRBJ1-2|-|-|TRBV7-9
CASTNEAQGPGGYTF
TGTGCCAGCACCAATGAAGCCCAGGGGCCGGGCGGCTACACCTTC
>TRBJ1-6|few|-|TRBV4-1
CASSQVPFNSPLHF
TGCGCCAGCAGCCAAGTCCCTTTCAATTCACCCCTCCACTTT
>TRBJ2-3|-|TRBD2|TRBV6-1
CASSEWLAGEDTQYF
TGTGCCAGCAGTGAATGGCTAGCGGGAGAGGATACGCAGTATTTT
>TRBJ1-5|few|-|TRBV6-1
CASSYYTSNQPQHF
TGTGCCAGCAGTTATTACACTAGCAATCAGCCCCAGCATTTT
>TRBJ2-2|few|TRBD1|TRBV7-9
CASSYDWGQGAGELFF
TGTGCCAGCAGCTACGACTGGGGACAGGGGGCCGGGGAGCTGTTTTTT
>TRBJ2-3|-|-|TRBV6-2/TRBV6-3
CTSSYRTSDTQYF
TGTACCAGCAGTTACCGGACCTCAGATACGCAGTATTTT
>TRBJ2-1|-|TRBD1|TRBV6-2/TRBV6-3
CASSAGTGVPYNEQFF
TGTGCCAGCAGCGCCGGGACAGGGGTTCCCTACAATGAGCAGTTCTTC
>TRBJ2-5|few|TRBD2|TRBV10-1
CASRNQALAEQETQYF
TGCGCCAGCAGGAACCAAGCTCTAGCGGAACAAGAGACCCAGTACTTC
>TRBJ1-2|once|-|TRBV7-9
CASSFAYGGGYGYTF
TGTGCCAGCAGCTTCGCCTACGGGGGCGGCTATGGCTACACCTTC
>TRBJ2-5|-|-|TRBV9
CASSVREETQYF
TGTGCCAGCAGCGTAAGAGAAGAGACCCAGTACTTC
>TRBJ2-2|-|TRBD2|TRBV3-1
CASRRLAGYTGELFF
TGTGCCAGCCGGAGACTAGCGGGATACACCGGGGAGCTGTTTTTT
>TRBJ2-1|many|TRBD2|TRBV7-8
CASSLLAGGIGEQFF
TGTGCCAGCAGCTTACTAGCGGGAGGGATTGGTGAGCAGTTCTTC
>TRBJ2-5|few|TRBD2|TRBV7-9
CASSKTSGPSRPGTQYF
TGTGCCAGCAGCAAGACTAGCGGGCCTTCTAGACCAGGTACCCAGTACTTC
>TRBJ1-1|many|TRBD1|TRBV19
CASSIPGQGYTEAFF
TGTGCCAGTAGTATTCCGGGACAGGGGTACACTGAAGCTTTCTTT
>TRBJ1-1|-|-|TRBV20-1
CSARGEAFF
TGCAGTGCTAGAGGGGAGGCTTTCTTT
>TRBJ2-1|few|-|TRBV4-1
CASSHTGTLYNEQFF
TGCGCCAGCAGCCATACCGGGACTCTCTACAATGAGCAGTTCTTC
>TRBJ2-1|many|-|TRBV7-2
CASSLAGVTYNEQFF
TGTGCCAGCAGCTTAGCGGGAGTGACCTACAATGAGCAGTTCTTC
>TRBJ2-5|-|-|TRBV6-2/TRBV6-3
CASSYGSGPRRYF
TGTGCCAGCAGTTACGGTTCAGGGCCACGAAGGTACTTC
>TRBJ2-4|many|-|TRBV2
CASSEERVKNIQYF
TGTGCCAGCAGTGAAGAGAGGGTCAAAAATATTCAGTACTTC
>TRBJ1-1|many|TRBD1|TRBV5-5
CASSLVLGQGYTEAFF
TGTGCCAGCAGCTTGGTTTTGGGACAGGGCTATACTGAAGCTTTCTTT
>TRBJ2-3|-|-|TRBV29-1
CSVPGIITDTQYF
TGCAGCGTTCCAGGGATAATCACAGATACGCAGTATTTT
>TRBJ2-2|many|-|TRBV11-2
CASIKVGGPNTGELFF
TGTGCCAGCATCAAAGTGGGGGGTCCGAACACCGGGGAGCTGTTTTTT
>TRBJ1-2|-|-|TRBV20-1
CSARNFIGQIGYTF
TGCAGTGCTAGGAACTTTATCGGACAGATCGGCTACACCTTC
>TRBJ1-1|-|TRBD1|TRBV5-5
CASSFTGATEAFF
TGTGCCAGCAGCTTCACAGGGGCTACTGAAGCTTTCTTT
>TRBJ2-1|many|-|TRBV29-1
CSVDVTADNEQFF
TGCAGCGTTGACGTGACTGCAGACAATGAGCAGTTCTTC
>TRBJ2-1|-|TRBD2|TRBV29-1
CSVDVAGGRNEQFF
TGCAGCGTAGACGTAGCGGGAGGAAGAAATGAGCAGTTCTTC
>TRBJ2-2|few|-|TRBV20-1
CSARDGAGELFF
TGCAGTGCTAGAGATGGGGCGGGGGAGCTGTTTTTT
>TRBJ2-1|few|TRBD2|TRBV15
CATSRDFSGRYNEQFF
TGTGCCACCAGCAGAGATTTTAGCGGGAGATACAATGAGCAGTTCTTC
>TRBJ2-7|-|TRBD1|TRBV28
CASSTNRGWREQYF
TGTGCCAGCAGCACAAACAGGGGTTGGCGCGAGCAGTACTTC
>TRBJ2-5|-|TRBD2|TRBV28
CASSFDRLSGAKKVGETQYF
TGTGCCAGCAGTTTCGACCGCCTTAGCGGGGCTAAAAAAGTTGGAGAGACCCAGTACTTC
>TRBJ1-5|many|-|TRBV5-4
CASSLLQHNQPQHF
TGTGCCAGCAGCTTGCTACAGCACAATCAGCCCCAGCATTTT
>TRBJ1-1|many|-|TRBV18
CASSPRDLQNTEAFF
TGTGCCAGCTCACCCAGAGATCTCCAGAACACTGAAGCTTTCTTT
>TRBJ1-5|few|-|TRBV19
CATAGRRNQPQHF
TGTGCCACCGCGGGCAGGCGCAATCAGCCCCAGCATTTT
>TRBJ2-2|many|-|TRBV6-1
CASRSLSIGELFF
TGTGCCAGCAGGTCCCTTAGTATCGGGGAGCTGTTTTTT
>TRBJ1-1|many|-|TRBV6-5
CASSYDGFEAFF
TGTGCCAGCAGTTACGACGGGTTTGAAGCTTTCTTT
>TRBJ1-2|-|-|TRBV6-1
CASSPITRGVSYGYTF
TGTGCCAGCAGTCCAATCACTCGGGGAGTTAGCTATGGCTACACCTTC
>TRBJ1-1|many|-|TRBV6-2/TRBV6-3
CASHGGRGRISNTEAFF
TGTGCCAGCCATGGTGGCAGGGGTCGCATCTCGAACACTGAAGCTTTCTTT
>TRBJ2-5|-|-|TRBV7-9
CASSFSRVRGRGETQYF
TGTGCCAGCAGCTTCTCAAGAGTCAGGGGTCGGGGAGAGACCCAGTACTTC
>TRBJ1-1|many|TRBD1|TRBV7-9
CASSSPRQGKYTEAFF
TGTGCCAGCAGCTCTCCTCGACAGGGGAAGTACACTGAAGCTTTCTTT
>TRBJ2-2|-|TRBD2|TRBV12-3/TRBV12-4
CASSFSMTRLASTGELFF
TGTGCCAGCAGTTTTTCCATGACGAGACTAGCGAGTACCGGGGAGCTGTTTTTT
>TRBJ1-1|many|TRBD1|TRBV11-1
CASSSIDRGPSEAFF
TGTGCCAGCAGCTCCATCGACAGGGGGCCATCAGAAGCTTTCTTT
>TRBJ2-1|-|-|TRBV27
CASKNWGGSTDEQFF
TGTGCCAGCAAAAATTGGGGGGGCTCTACGGATGAGCAGTTCTTC